A single sample gave rise to the 22 T cell receptor beta chains below, sequenced in a study of T cell changes during pregnancy in multiple sclerosis. Data came from immunoSEQ multiplex PCR; TCRdb stores just in-frame clones and leaves some out. The sample contains 35,000 to 50,000 clones, around 89% of which appear only once. The source material was CD4+ T cells from peripheral blood mononuclear cells, sampled after pregnancy. These receptor sequences come from a female donor with multiple sclerosis, enrolled in a pregnancy study.

This clone was seen just once. The genes are TRBV7-2 and TRBJ2-7, with D tentatively TRBD2 (6 bases). Trimming removed 1 base from V and 6 bases from J, with 13 bases in between. CDR3 length equals 14 residues. Germline V CDR1 and CDR2: SGHTA, FQGNSA. The CDR3 here is CASSLERVLTEQYF. DNA of the CDR3: TGTGCCAGCAGCTTAGAGCGGGTGCTGACCGAGCAGTACTTC.

The V and J genes are TRBV5-1 and TRBJ1-1; no clear D. Trimming shortened V by 2 bases and J by 1 base, and 12 bases separated the two germline ends. There are 15 residues in the CDR3. Germline V CDR1 and CDR2: SGHRS, YFSETQ. As DNA, the CDR3 is TGCGCCAGCAGCTTTAATCCCTCGGGGAACACTGAAGCTTTCTTT. Translated, it gives CASSFNPSGNTEAFF.

The chain employs TRBV7-2 and TRBJ1-2; 9 nucleotides align to TRBD1. CDR3 length: 16 amino acids. Germline CDR1 reads SGHTA; CDR2 reads FQGNSA. The junction had 11 bases not matched to a gene; V was cut back by 5 bases and J by 4 bases. This CDR3 reads CASSPTGGSVLYGYTF. DNA for the CDR3: TGTGCCAGCAGCCCGACAGGGGGATCCGTTCTCTATGGCTACACCTTC.

The chain combines TRBV12-5 with TRBJ2-1, with D maybe TRBD1 (5 bases). CDR1 is LGHNT, CDR2 FRNRAP, per germline. The ends were cut back, 5 bases at V and 0 bases at J, with 17 bases in the middle. The CDR3 length is 17 residues. The CDR3: CASGPPGDSRSYNEQFF. In nucleotides, the CDR3 is TGTGCTAGTGGTCCGCCCGGTGACAGCCGCTCCTACAATGAGCAGTTCTTC.

The chain has TRBV18 and TRBJ2-4, with 8 bases matching TRBD1. Per germline, CDR1 KGHSH and CDR2 LQKENI. J gave up 0 bases and V 0 bases, and 10 bases lay outside the gene matches. The CDR3 spans 19 residues. The CDR3 sequence is CASSPPRQGADLAKNIQYF. The CDR3 bases are TGTGCCAGCTCACCACCGAGGCAGGGGGCCGACCTAGCCAAAAACATTCAGTACTTC.

The chain joins TRBV2 to TRBJ1-2, with TRBD1 matching over 11 bases. Germline trimming cut 10 bases from V and 3 bases from J; bases unmatched to any gene: 4. The CDR3 is 13 residues long. Per germline, CDR1 SNHLY and CDR2 FYNNEI. As DNA, the CDR3 is TGTGCCAACCAGGGACAGGGGGACTATGGCTACACCTTC. It is translated as CANQGQGDYGYTF.

This clone was counted only a few times. The chain couples TRBV11-2 to TRBJ2-3, with TRBD2 matching over 8 bases. Germline lookup yields CDR1 SGHAT and CDR2 FQNNGV. The V gene end was trimmed by 1 base and the J gene end by 9 bases; junction bases not matched to a gene: 6. The CDR3 covers 14 residues. CDR3 in DNA: TGTGCCAGCAGCTTAGCGGGAGGGCCGGAGACGCAGTATTTT. As protein: CASSLAGGPETQYF.

This chain connects TRBV28 to TRBJ2-1; a weak D match, TRBD2 (6 bases). The ends were cut back, 7 bases at V and 9 bases at J, with 28 bases in the middle. Germline CDR1 is MDHEN and CDR2 is SYDVKM. CDR3 length: 17 residues. The CDR3 is CASTTSVGGNSWGEQFF. In DNA form, the CDR3 reads TGTGCCAGCACCACCTCAGTTGGCGGGAACTCCTGGGGTGAGCAGTTCTTC. The full variable domain, with the rest looked up from reference TRBV28 and TRBJ2-1, is DVKVTQSSRYLVKRTGEKVFLECVQDMDHENMFWYRQDPGLGLRLIYFSYDVKMKEKGDIPEGYSVSREKKERFSLILESASTNQTSMYLCASTTSVGGNSWGEQFFGPGTRLTVL.

This rearrangement joins TRBV19 to TRBJ2-3; 13 positions agree with TRBD2. The CDR3 length is 20 residues. The V gene end was trimmed by 7 bases and the J gene end by 0 bases; junction bases not matched to a gene: 16. CDR1 LNHDA and CDR2 SQIVND come from the germline V gene (reference sequence). As DNA, the CDR3 is TGTGCCAGTACAACATACTCCCCGGGACTAGCGGGGACTAGCACAGATACGCAGTATTTT. Residues: CASTTYSPGLAGTSTDTQYF.

The rearrangement joins TRBV4-1 to TRBJ1-1; tentative D call: TRBD1 (6 bases). Germline-derived CDR1 and CDR2 are MGHRA and YSYEKL. This CDR3 has 17 residues. Trimming pared 6 bases from V and 0 bases from J, leaving 20 bases between. This CDR3 reads CASRAILAGVMNTEAFF. The CDR3 bases are TGCGCCAGCAGAGCAATTTTGGCAGGGGTAATGAACACTGAAGCTTTCTTT.

This clone has a single count. This chain's CDR3 is CAIKLPTGELFF. In DNA, the CDR3 is TGTGCCATCAAGCTCCCCACCGGGGAGCTGTTTTTT. V usage is TRBV10-3 and J usage is TRBJ2-2; D is uncertain. Trimming pared 7 bases from V and 4 bases from J, leaving 7 bases between. This CDR3 is built from 12 residues. Germline V gives CDR1 ENHRY, CDR2 SYGVKD.

The CDR3 nucleotides are TGTGCCAGTAGTCGGAAGATGACAGAGAACTATGGCTACACCTTC. It is translated as CASSRKMTENYGYTF. The chain employs TRBV19 and TRBJ1-2; TRBD1 is a possible D gene (5 bases). Looked up from germline, CDR1 is LNHDA and CDR2 is SQIVND (reference sequence). Trimming shortened V by 5 bases and J by 2 bases, and 15 bases separated the two germline ends. This CDR3 comprises 15 residues.

This clone was seen a single time. The chain has TRBV11-2 and TRBJ2-7; 12 nucleotides match TRBD2. The germline V gene has CDR1 SGHAT and CDR2 FQNNGV. The V segment lost 2 bases and the J segment 5 bases; nucleotides outside the gene matches: 4. The CDR3 spans 15 residues. CDR3 DNA sequence: TGTGCCAGCAGCTTACTAGCGGGAGGGCGGCACGAGCAGTACTTC. It specifies CASSLLAGGRHEQYF.

The chain employs TRBV11-3 and TRBJ2-6; 9 nucleotides align to TRBD1. Germline loops: CDR1 SGHNT, CDR2 YENEEA. The CDR3 runs to 16 residues. V lost 5 bases to trimming and J lost 1 base; unmatched junction nucleotides: 3. CDR3 sequence reads: CASSAGTGSGANVLTF. CDR3 nucleotide sequence: TGTGCCAGCAGCGCCGGGACAGGGTCTGGGGCCAACGTCCTGACTTTC.

The V and J genes are TRBV11-2 and TRBJ2-7, with D hard to call. CDR3 length equals 15 residues. Trimming shortened V by 0 bases and J by 4 bases, and 13 bases separated the two germline ends. Germline CDR1 and CDR2: SGHAT and FQNNGV. CDR3 region: CASSLDIGFGYEQYF. CDR3 sequence (DNA): TGTGCCAGCAGCTTAGATATTGGTTTCGGTTACGAGCAGTACTTC.

The rearrangement links TRBV18 to TRBJ2-3; 7 bases are a match to TRBD2. Trimming removed 3 bases from V and 5 bases from J; junction bases left unmatched: 14. The CDR3 runs to 17 residues. Germline CDR1 is KGHSH and CDR2 is LQKENI. The CDR3 spells CASSPGYRRESEDTQYF. The CDR3 coding sequence is TGTGCCAGCTCACCCGGCTATCGGCGGGAGAGTGAAGATACGCAGTATTTT.

The CDR3 region is CASSPGRAGYEQYF. The CDR3 nucleotides read TGTGCCAGCAGCCCGGGGAGAGCGGGATACGAGCAGTACTTC. The chain has TRBV9 and TRBJ2-7, with TRBD2 matching 7 bases. In germline, CDR1 is SGDLS, CDR2 YYNGEE. This CDR3 spans 14 amino acids. Trimming took 4 bases from V and 4 from J; bases not matched to a gene: 8. The full variable domain, in which reference TRBV9 and TRBJ2-7 provide the parts outside the CDR3, is DSGVTQTPKHLITATGQRVTLRCSPRSGDLSVYWYQQSLDQGLQFLIQYYNGEERAKGNILERFSAQQFPDLHSELNLSSLELGDSALYFCASSPGRAGYEQYFGPGTRLTVT.

There are a few counts of this clone. This sequence joins TRBV20-1 and TRBJ1-4; D is ambiguous. V dropped 7 bases and J dropped 2 bases, with 5 bases sitting between them. Germline V CDR1 and CDR2: DFQATT, SNEGSKA (reference sequence). The CDR3 runs to 11 residues. The CDR3 reads CSVSTNEKLFF. CDR3 bases: TGCAGTGTCTCCACTAATGAAAAACTGTTTTTT.

This sequence joins TRBV28 and TRBJ2-3; D unclear. The V end was cut by 1 base, the J end by 1 base, with 6 bases between. Germline CDR1 is MDHEN and CDR2 is SYDVKM. There are 14 residues in the CDR3. CDR3 sequence: CASSLSSGTDTQYF. The DNA of the CDR3 is TGTGCCAGCAGTTTATCGAGCGGCACAGATACGCAGTATTTT.

For the CDR3, the DNA is TGTGCCAGCAGCTTAAGAAGGGGCCCAGATACGCAGTATTTT. It encodes CASSLRRGPDTQYF. The chain links TRBV11-3 to TRBJ2-3; TRBD1 might be the D (5 bases). The V end was cut by 2 bases, the J end by 4 bases, with 10 bases between. The CDR3 spans 14 residues. In germline, CDR1 is SGHNT, CDR2 YENEEA.

This sequence joins TRBV27 and TRBJ1-5, with D perhaps TRBD1 (6 bases). Germline CDR1 MNHEY, CDR2 SMNVEV (reference sequence). The CDR3 has 17 amino acids. With 5 bases removed from V and 1 base from J, the gap between germline ends came to 18 bases. The CDR3 loop reads CASSPTVPGVSNQPQHF. The CDR3 bases are TGTGCCAGCAGTCCGACAGTTCCAGGGGTGAGCAATCAGCCCCAGCATTTT.

The CDR3 DNA reads TGTGCCAGCAGTTCCTTACCCAGCTCCTACAATGAGCAGTTCTTC. It specifies CASSSLPSSYNEQFF. The chain has TRBV2 and TRBJ2-1; D uncertain. V shed 5 bases and J shed 0 bases, with 11 bases lying between them. Germline-derived CDR1 and CDR2 are SNHLY and FYNNEI. This CDR3 has 15 residues.